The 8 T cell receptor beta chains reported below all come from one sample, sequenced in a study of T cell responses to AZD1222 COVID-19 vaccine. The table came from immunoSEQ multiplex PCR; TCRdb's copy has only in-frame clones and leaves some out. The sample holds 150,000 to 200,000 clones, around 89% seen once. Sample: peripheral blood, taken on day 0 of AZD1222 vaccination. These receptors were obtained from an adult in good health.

The CDR3: CASSIPPRTGRADEKLFF. CDR3 DNA sequence: TGTGCCAGTAGTATCCCCCCCCGGACAGGGAGGGCGGATGAAAAACTGTTTTTT. The chain joins TRBV19 to TRBJ1-4, with 8 bases that match TRBD1. The CDR3 length is 18 residues. The V gene's germline CDR1 is LNHDA and CDR2 SQIVND (reference sequence). V shed 3 bases and J 6 bases; nucleotides not matched to a gene: 15.

In DNA form, the CDR3 reads TGTGCCAGCAGTTCCCGGGACAGGGGTAATTCACCCCTCCACTTT. Translating it yields CASSSRDRGNSPLHF. The V call is TRBV27, the J call TRBJ1-6; 10 positions match TRBD1. The CDR3 consists of 15 residues. In germline, CDR1 is MNHEY, CDR2 SMNVEV (reference sequence). After removal of 4 bases from V and 6 bases from J, the junction contained 3 bases not matched to a gene.

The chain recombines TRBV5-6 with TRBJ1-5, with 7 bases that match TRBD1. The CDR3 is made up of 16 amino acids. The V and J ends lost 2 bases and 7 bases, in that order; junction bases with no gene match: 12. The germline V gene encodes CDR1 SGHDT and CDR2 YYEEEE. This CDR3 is CASSFSLRGSGQPQHF. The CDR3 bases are TGTGCCAGCAGCTTTTCTCTCAGGGGGTCTGGACAGCCCCAGCATTTT.

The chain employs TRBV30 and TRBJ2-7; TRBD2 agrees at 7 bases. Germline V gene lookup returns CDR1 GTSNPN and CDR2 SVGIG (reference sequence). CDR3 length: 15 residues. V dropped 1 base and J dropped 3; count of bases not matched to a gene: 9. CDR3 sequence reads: CAWSAWGGVGYEQYF. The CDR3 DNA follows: TGTGCCTGGAGTGCTTGGGGAGGGGTGGGCTACGAGCAGTACTTC.

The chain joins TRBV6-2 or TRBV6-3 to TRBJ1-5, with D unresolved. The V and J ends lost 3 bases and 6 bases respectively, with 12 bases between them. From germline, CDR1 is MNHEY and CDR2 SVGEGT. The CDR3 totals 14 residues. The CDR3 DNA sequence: TGTGCCAGCAGTTATGCCGGCATGGGTCAGCCCCAGCATTTT. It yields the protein CASSYAGMGQPQHF.

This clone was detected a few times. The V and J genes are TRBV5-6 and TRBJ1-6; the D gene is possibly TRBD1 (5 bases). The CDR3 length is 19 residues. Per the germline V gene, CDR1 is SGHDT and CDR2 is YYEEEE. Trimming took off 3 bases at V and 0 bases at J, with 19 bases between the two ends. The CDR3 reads CASSWGMGRMSSYNSPLHF. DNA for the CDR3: TGTGCCAGCAGCTGGGGCATGGGCAGGATGAGCTCCTATAATTCACCCCTCCACTTT.

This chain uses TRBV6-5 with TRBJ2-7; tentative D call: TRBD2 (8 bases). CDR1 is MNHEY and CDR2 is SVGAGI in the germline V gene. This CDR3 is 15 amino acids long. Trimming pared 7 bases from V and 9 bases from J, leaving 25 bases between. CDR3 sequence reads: CASTLSIGRGQRQYF. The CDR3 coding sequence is TGTGCCAGCACCTTATCTATCGGGAGGGGGCAAAGGCAGTACTTC.

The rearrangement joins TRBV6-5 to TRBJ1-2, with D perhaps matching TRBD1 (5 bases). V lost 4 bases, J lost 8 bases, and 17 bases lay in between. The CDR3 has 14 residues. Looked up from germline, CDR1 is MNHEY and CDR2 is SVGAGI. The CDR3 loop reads CASSSRALEGGYTF. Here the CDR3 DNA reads TGTGCCAGCAGTTCCAGGGCCTTAGAGGGGGGCTACACCTTC.